Presented here are 7 T cell receptor beta chains from one specimen sequenced in a study of blood T cells in healthy people across ages. A second PCR of 7 to 11 cycles used a sample-barcoded 5' primer and a J-beta primer mix. Using its own MiXCR run on the 5' RACE reads, TCRdb lists one record per CDR3 protein. The table lists approximately 400,000 distinct CDR3 sequences, approximately 51% of them singletons. The material sequenced was blood. Every receptor here comes from a man aged 55-75 years in good health.

The CDR3 is CASSSWGQGSGANVLTF. CDR3 DNA sequence: TGTGCCAGCAGTTCCTGGGGACAGGGCTCTGGGGCCAACGTCCTGACTTTC. The chain uses TRBV6-2 or TRBV6-3 and TRBJ2-6; 9 positions agree with TRBD1. Germline loops: CDR1 MNHEY, CDR2 SVGEGT. With V trimmed by 4 bases and J by 0 bases, 4 bases remained unmatched. The CDR3 has 17 residues.

This clonotype appeared a few times. This rearrangement joins TRBV7-3 to TRBJ2-7; maybe TRBD2 (5 bases). CDR1 and CDR2 from the germline V gene are SGHTA and FQGTGA. V shed 4 bases and J shed 7 bases, with 14 bases lying between them. CDR3 length: 13 residues. CDR3 amino acids: CASSSTSLGEQYF. The CDR3, as DNA: TGTGCCAGCAGCTCCACTAGTCTGGGGGAGCAGTACTTC.

Turning to this clonotype: It is likely a read error, because the conserved phenylalanine at the end of the CDR3 is missing. This chain uses TRBV2 with TRBJ2-7; 8 positions match TRBD1. The CDR3 is 14 residues long. V dropped 5 bases and J dropped 0; count of bases not matched to a gene: 3. Germline lookup yields CDR1 SNHLY and CDR2 FYNNEI. The CDR3 spells CASSPDRASYEQYL. The CDR3 DNA reads TGTGCCAGCAGTCCGGACAGGGCCTCCTACGAGCAGTACTTG.

This clonotype was detected ten times or more. The rearrangement uses TRBV5-6 and TRBJ2-7; 14 nucleotides match TRBD2. The CDR3 loop spans 15 amino acids. Per the germline V gene, CDR1 is SGHDT and CDR2 is YYEEEE. The trim removed 4 bases at V and 2 bases at J, leaving 2 bases unmatched. The CDR3 nucleotides are TGTGCCAGCAGCCGACTAGCGGGGGGGACCTACGAGCAGTACTTC. This sequence encodes CASSRLAGGTYEQYF.

This chain joins TRBV7-9 and TRBJ2-1, with 11 bases matching TRBD2. The CDR3 length is 15 residues. V was pared by 8 bases and J by 8 bases, with 11 bases of the junction left unmatched. Germline lookup yields CDR1 SEHNR and CDR2 FQNEAQ (reference sequence). CDR3 in DNA: TGTGCCAGCGGCCCCACTAGCGGGGGTAGCGATGAGCAGTTCTTC. Translating it yields CASGPTSGGSDEQFF.

The CDR3 DNA reads TGTGCCAGCAGCCTTCAGTTGGGGCAGACAGATAGCAATCAGCCCCAGCATTTT. This gives the protein CASSLQLGQTDSNQPQHF. The V call is TRBV7-8, the J call TRBJ1-5, with TRBD1 as a possible D gene (5 bases). The CDR3 has 18 amino acids. Germline loops: CDR1 SGHVS, CDR2 FQNEAQ. Trimming took off 5 bases at V and 0 bases at J, with 20 bases between the two ends. Using reference TRBV7-8 and TRBJ1-5 for the parts outside the CDR3, the full variable domain is GAGVSQSPRYKVAKRGQDVALRCDPISGHVSLFWYQQALGQGPEFLTYFQNEAQLDKSGLPSDRFFAERPEGSVSTLKIQRTQQEDSAVYLCASSLQLGQTDSNQPQHFGDGTRLSIL.

J is TRBJ2-4 and V is TRBV29-1; 13 bases map to TRBD2. The J segment lost 13 bases and the V segment lost 6 bases, leaving 24 bases of the junction unmatched. Per the germline V gene, CDR1 is SQVTM and CDR2 is ANQGSEA. The CDR3 runs to 18 residues. The CDR3 nucleotides read TGCAGCGTCCAAAGGACTAGCGGGAGAATCCTAACCGGTCTTGAGCAGTACTTC. As protein: CSVQRTSGRILTGLEQYF.